The clone carrying this T cell receptor beta chain has only a few counts. Its antigen is not known. TCRdb re-analysed the 5' RACE reads in MiXCR, keeping a single row per CDR3 protein. The sample contains 40,000 to 65,000 distinct CDR3 sequences, almost 25% of which appear only once. Study outcomes and limitations: Larger-cohort validation covered only one TCR beta V-J rearrangement. Tumor Treg TCRs overlapped most with tumor naive CD4+ cells.

This CDR3 contains 13 residues. Per germline, CDR1 MNHEY and CDR2 SVGAGI. Trimming took off 6 bases at V and 4 bases at J, with 13 bases between the two ends. The sequence came from a female donor with breast cancer. The chain joins TRBV6-5 to TRBJ2-7, with D possibly being TRBD1 (5 bases). Sequencing was carried out using tumor-infiltrating naive CD4+ T cells sorted from the breast tumor. Documented subset: naive CD4+ T cells, CD4+CD45RA+CD25-. The CDR3 region has the DNA TGTGCCAGCAGCCCTCCAGGGATTTACGAGCAGTACTTC. It specifies CASSPPGIYEQYF.